These 24 T cell receptor beta chains share one sample of origin, sequenced in a study of cytomegalovirus exposure and HLA in healthy donors. The repertoire was sequenced with immunoSEQ multiplex PCR; TCRdb's copy has only in-frame clones and lacks some. The sample yields around 98,000 clones, roughly 90% seen once. Sequences were obtained from PBMCs. The receptors here all came from a man between 18 and 29 years old in good health and CMV-seropositive.

This clone occurred once. CDR3: CASSLEFRGGAFF. The CDR3, as DNA: TGTGCCAGCAGCTTAGAGTTTAGAGGGGGAGCTTTCTTT. The chain recombines TRBV7-2 with TRBJ1-1; tentatively, D is TRBD1 (6 bases). This CDR3 contains 13 residues. With 1 base removed from V and 10 bases from J, the gap between germline ends came to 13 bases. From germline, CDR1 is SGHTA and CDR2 FQGNSA. Looking up the rest from reference TRBV7-2 and TRBJ1-1 gives the full variable domain: GAGVSQSPSNKVTEKGKDVELRCDPISGHTALYWYRQSLGQGLEFLIYFQGNSAPDKSGLPSDRFSAERTGGSVSTLTIQRTQQEDSAVYLCASSLEFRGGAFFGQGTRLTVV.

The gene calls are TRBV6-5 and TRBJ2-5, with no clear D. Germline V gives CDR1 MNHEY, CDR2 SVGAGI. The CDR3 runs to 14 residues. Trimming took 8 bases from V and 2 from J, leaving 15 bases between them. CDR3 DNA sequence: TGTGCCAGCCGGTCTTCCTTATCACAAGAGACCCAGTACTTC. Translated, it gives CASRSSLSQETQYF.

This chain joins TRBV12-5 and TRBJ2-2, with 8 nucleotides matching TRBD1. This CDR3 has 15 residues. The V and J ends lost 6 bases and 5 bases, in that order; junction bases with no gene match: 8. CDR1 is LGHNT, CDR2 FRNRAP, per germline. CDR3 bases: TGTGCTAGTGGCAACCTACACAGGGGGACCGGGGAGCTGTTTTTT. Translated, it gives CASGNLHRGTGELFF.

This chain links TRBV25-1 with TRBJ2-7; D gene uncertain. Germline-derived CDR1 and CDR2 are MGHDK and SYGVNS. This CDR3 comprises 12 residues. Trimming took off 4 bases at V and 0 bases at J, with 4 bases between the two ends. In nucleotides, the CDR3 is TGTGCCAGCAGTGCCCTCTCCTACGAGCAGTACTTC. Protein sequence: CASSALSYEQYF.

V usage is TRBV7-2 and J usage is TRBJ1-6; 7 bases map to TRBD1. J was trimmed by 10 bases and V by 2 bases; bases with no gene match: 11. Looked up from germline, CDR1 is SGHTA and CDR2 is FQGNSA. The CDR3 spans 16 residues. CDR3 in amino acids: CASSLTRTGEGSPLHF. The CDR3 nucleotides read TGTGCCAGCAGCTTAACTCGAACAGGGGAAGGATCACCCCTCCACTTT.

The rearrangement links TRBV2 to TRBJ2-3; no reliable D call. CDR1 is SNHLY, CDR2 FYNNEI, per germline. V gave up 6 bases and J gave up 0 bases, with 7 bases separating them. The CDR3 extends over 13 amino acids. CDR3 loop: CASSLTSTDTQYF. CDR3 coding DNA: TGTGCCAGCAGCCTGACTAGCACAGATACGCAGTATTTT.

The genes are TRBV4-3 and TRBJ2-7, with D possibly TRBD2 on 6 matching bases. The CDR3 runs 17 residues. CDR1 and CDR2 from the germline V gene are LGHNA and YSLEER. The germline V and J ends were trimmed by 0 bases and 1 base, with 16 bases remaining between them. The CDR3 nucleotides are TGCGCCAGCAGCCAAGATCGGGTCGGGAGTTCGTCCTACGAGCAGTACTTC. Its protein product is CASSQDRVGSSSYEQYF.

This sequence joins TRBV4-2 and TRBJ2-7; perhaps TRBD2 as D (5 bases). CDR3 size: 15 residues. With 1 base removed from V and 3 bases from J, the gap between germline ends came to 13 bases. The germline V gene has CDR1 LGHNA and CDR2 YNFKEQ. CDR3 DNA: TGTGCCAGCAGCCAAGGGAACAGCGGTGGCTACGAGCAGTACTTC. Its protein is CASSQGNSGGYEQYF.

The V and J genes are TRBV2 and TRBJ1-2; 8 positions agree with TRBD1. Germline V gene lookup returns CDR1 SNHLY and CDR2 FYNNEI. The CDR3 extends over 16 amino acids. V lost 2 bases to trimming and J lost 4 bases; unmatched junction nucleotides: 9. Here the CDR3 DNA reads TGTGCCAGCAGTGAATTTGCAGGGGGCGCTGGCTATGGCTACACCTTC. It translates to CASSEFAGGAGYGYTF. Based on the CDR3 plus reference TRBV2 and TRBJ1-2, the full variable domain is EPEVTQTPSHQVTQMGQEVILRCVPISNHLYFYWYRQILGQKVEFLVSFYNNEISEKSEIFDDQFSVERPDGSNFTLKIRSTKLEDSAMYFCASSEFAGGAGYGYTFGSGTRLTVV.

The CDR3 region is CASSRAGGLNEQFF. DNA for the CDR3: TGTGCCAGTAGTCGTGCGGGAGGGTTGAATGAGCAGTTCTTC. The rearrangement links TRBV19 to TRBJ2-1, with TRBD2 matching over 9 bases. Germline-derived CDR1 and CDR2 are LNHDA and SQIVND (reference sequence). V was clipped by 5 bases and J by 7 bases; unmatched bases: 6. The CDR3 sequence is 14 residues long.

This rearrangement joins TRBV14 to TRBJ1-1; D may be TRBD1 (5 bases). This CDR3 contains 12 residues. Germline assignment: CDR1 SGHDN and CDR2 FVKESK. Deletions cut 3 bases from V and 11 bases from J, with 13 bases between. The CDR3 sequence: CASSHGGVDAFF. CDR3 sequence (DNA): TGTGCCAGCAGCCATGGGGGGGTTGACGCTTTCTTT.

The chain recombines TRBV5-5 with TRBJ1-5; D unclear. Germline V gene lookup returns CDR1 SGHKS and CDR2 YYEKEE (reference sequence). CDR3 length equals 15 residues. V was trimmed by 1 base and J by 4 bases, leaving 12 bases between them. For the CDR3, the DNA is TGTGCCAGCAGCTTGTGGGTGGGAGATAATCAGCCCCAGCATTTT. This translates into CASSLWVGDNQPQHF.

The J gene is TRBJ2-3, the V gene TRBV28; D perhaps matches TRBD2 (6 bases). Trimming pared 2 bases from V and 7 bases from J, leaving 16 bases between. Germline CDR1 reads MDHEN; CDR2 reads SYDVKM. The CDR3 is 15 amino acids. The CDR3 bases are TGTGCCAGCAGTTTACCCTTCGGGAGAGGGAATACGCAGTATTTT. This gives the protein CASSLPFGRGNTQYF. Based on the CDR3 plus reference TRBV28 and TRBJ2-3, the full variable domain is DVKVTQSSRYLVKRTGEKVFLECVQDMDHENMFWYRQDPGLGLRLIYFSYDVKMKEKGDIPEGYSVSREKKERFSLILESASTNQTSMYLCASSLPFGRGNTQYFGPGTRLTVL.

The chain employs TRBV5-1 and TRBJ1-1; D remains ambiguous. The CDR3 contains 15 residues. The germline gives CDR1 SGHRS, CDR2 YFSETQ. V was shortened by 0 bases and J by 2 bases, with 11 bases between the two germline ends. In nucleotides, the CDR3 is TGCGCCAGCAGCTTGGGCCACGGGATAAACACTGAAGCTTTCTTT. Its protein product is CASSLGHGINTEAFF. The complete variable domain, with remaining parts taken from reference TRBV5-1 and TRBJ1-1, reads KAGVTQTPRYLIKTRGQQVTLSCSPISGHRSVSWYQQTPGQGLQFLFEYFSETQRNKGNFPGRFSGRQFSNSRSEMNVSTLELGDSALYLCASSLGHGINTEAFFGQGTRLTVV.

The gene calls are TRBV7-2 and TRBJ2-7; 7 bases are a match to TRBD1. The CDR3 covers 14 residues. CDR1 SGHTA and CDR2 FQGNSA come from the germline V gene. The V and J ends lost 0 bases and 3 bases, in that order; junction bases with no gene match: 2. CDR3 nucleotides: TGTGCCAGCAGCTTAGCCGGGACAGACTACGAGCAGTACTTC. It codes for CASSLAGTDYEQYF. Complete variable domain (other parts from reference TRBV7-2 and TRBJ2-7): GAGVSQSPSNKVTEKGKDVELRCDPISGHTALYWYRQSLGQGLEFLIYFQGNSAPDKSGLPSDRFSAERTGGSVSTLTIQRTQQEDSAVYLCASSLAGTDYEQYFGPGTRLTVT.

The chain recombines TRBV7-9 with TRBJ2-7; tentatively, D is TRBD2 (6 bases). Looked up from germline, CDR1 is SEHNR and CDR2 is FQNEAQ (reference sequence). This CDR3 contains 13 residues. Trimming removed 8 bases from V and 6 bases from J, with 17 bases in between. CDR3 bases: TGTGCCAGCTCCCTGGGACTCGAGAGCGAGCAGTACTTC. Amino acid sequence: CASSLGLESEQYF.

This chain connects TRBV5-6 to TRBJ2-2, with 9 bases aligning to TRBD1. There are 17 residues in the CDR3. V shed 3 bases, J shed 5 bases, and the junction held 11 bases outside the gene matches. Germline lookup yields CDR1 SGHDT and CDR2 YYEEEE. The CDR3 spells CASSSRRQGVLTGELFF. The CDR3 DNA is TGTGCCAGCAGCTCGAGGAGACAGGGGGTATTAACCGGGGAGCTGTTTTTT.

This chain uses TRBV6-5 with TRBJ1-4, with 12 bases lining up with TRBD1. Germline CDR1 and CDR2: MNHEY and SVGAGI. V was pared by 6 bases and J by 7 bases, with 6 bases of the junction left unmatched. This CDR3 is built from 15 residues. CDR3 DNA sequence: TGTGCCAGCAGCTTCGGGACAGGGGGCAGTGAAAAACTGTTTTTT. It translates to CASSFGTGGSEKLFF.

V gene TRBV4-1 combines with J gene TRBJ1-2; TRBD1 matches at 7 bases. The CDR3 covers 14 residues. The V and J ends lost 1 base and 7 bases, in that order; junction bases with no gene match: 6. The germline gives CDR1 MGHRA, CDR2 YSYEKL. In DNA, the CDR3 is TGCGCCAGCAGCCAAGTTGTAGGGGGCCGTGGCTACACCTTC. This sequence encodes CASSQVVGGRGYTF.

The chain uses TRBV2 and TRBJ2-5; 8 bases are a match to TRBD1. Germline trimming cut 7 bases from V and 5 bases from J; bases unmatched to any gene: 9. The CDR3 length is 14 residues. Per the germline V gene, CDR1 is SNHLY and CDR2 is FYNNEI. In DNA form, the CDR3 reads TGTGCCAGCAACGGACAGGGTACACAGGAGACCCAGTACTTC. Translation gives CASNGQGTQETQYF.

The rearrangement links TRBV28 to TRBJ1-2, with D perhaps matching TRBD1 (6 bases). The V and J ends lost 5 bases and 2 bases respectively, with 18 bases between them. Germline V gene data show CDR1 as MDHEN and CDR2 as SYDVKM. This CDR3 spans 16 amino acids. In DNA form, the CDR3 reads TGTGCCAGCAGTCCCCCACCCCTGGGACAAAACTATGGCTACACCTTC. Its translation: CASSPPPLGQNYGYTF.

This clone was seen more than once but under ten times. Distinct nucleotide sequences in the sample also encode this CDR3. The J gene is TRBJ2-5, the V gene TRBV28; tentatively, D is TRBD1 (5 bases). The germline CDR1 and CDR2 sequences are MDHEN and SYDVKM. The CDR3 consists of 14 residues. V lost 4 bases and J 2 bases, leaving 11 bases between the germline ends. Here the CDR3 DNA reads TGTGCCAGCAGTTCGCCCGACAGACAAGAGACCCAGTACTTC. It codes for CASSSPDRQETQYF.

The rearrangement joins TRBV28 to TRBJ2-2, with 8 bases fitting TRBD2. CDR3 length equals 14 residues. V shed 4 bases, J shed 7 bases, and the junction held 5 bases outside the gene matches. Germline assignment: CDR1 MDHEN and CDR2 SYDVKM. CDR3 coding DNA: TGTGCCAGCAGTTACAGCGGGAGAATCGGGGAGCTGTTTTTT. This codes for CASSYSGRIGELFF. The full variable domain, in which reference TRBV28 and TRBJ2-2 provide the parts outside the CDR3, is DVKVTQSSRYLVKRTGEKVFLECVQDMDHENMFWYRQDPGLGLRLIYFSYDVKMKEKGDIPEGYSVSREKKERFSLILESASTNQTSMYLCASSYSGRIGELFFGEGSRLTVL.

The chain is built from TRBV7-8 and TRBJ2-2, with D possibly matching TRBD1 (8 bases). V shed 3 bases and J shed 7 bases, with 18 bases lying between them. Germline V gives CDR1 SGHVS, CDR2 FQNEAQ. The CDR3 length is 16 residues. DNA of the CDR3: TGTGCCAGCAGCTTGCGGGAGCAGGGGGCCGTCGGGGAGCTGTTTTTT. This encodes CASSLREQGAVGELFF.